This paragraph reports one TCR beta chain. At one boundary the junction diverges from the germline segment, which might be a read error. These data belong to a study of OX40 agonist ivuxolimab in advanced cancers. In germline, CDR1 is SNHLY, CDR2 FYNNEI. This CDR3 is 16 amino acids long. Assay used: immunoSEQ multiplex PCR; TCRdb lists only in-frame clones, some missing. The sample comprises approximately 90,000 clones, roughly nine tenths of which are singletons, and about 8.5% rests with the top ten. The V gene is TRBV2, the J gene TRBJ1-5; the D is unclear. This sequence originates from an adult with an advanced solid tumor such as melanoma, head and neck, liver or kidney cancer. The sample consisted of CD4+ or CD8+ T cells sorted from blood, taken in a trial of the OX40 agonist ivuxolimab. The CDR3 DNA follows: TGTGCCAGCAGGGAAGGAGGCAGCGCAAGCAATCAGCCCCAGCATTTT. Its protein is CASREGGSASNQPQHF.